Ten or more counts support the clone carrying this TCR beta chain. This entry comes from a study of human T cells and chemical hapten exposure. TCRdb independently ran MiXCR on the RACE reads; one entry per CDR3 protein. The sample comprises about 41,000 distinct CDR3 sequences, about 4.5% of which are singletons, and roughly 6% rests with the top ten. Indicated time point: healthy volunteer bleed at 2 weeks. Extraction of total RNA was performed on unfractionated whole blood. The V and J ends lost 8 bases and 0 bases respectively, with 15 bases between them. Germline V gene data show CDR1 as SGDLS and CDR2 as YYNGEE. The CDR3 runs 14 residues.

The chain couples TRBV9 to TRBJ2-7; D unclear. The specimen was whole blood. The TCR sequence derives from a human donor in good health. Some clones in this sample may be carry-over from other donors' samples. CDR3 residues: CASGSVASSYEQYF. In DNA, the CDR3 is TGTGCCAGTGGTTCGGTGGCAAGCTCCTACGAGCAGTACTTC.